The 15 T cell receptor beta chains below were found in one sample sequenced in a study of T cell repertoires in cytomegalovirus infection. TCRdb redid the calling of the reads with MiXCR, one entry per CDR3 protein. The sample holds 150,000 to 200,000 distinct CDR3 sequences, roughly 9% seen once. The sequenced sample consisted of PBMCs. The receptor source for this set is a human donor in good health (CMV status not recorded). Some clones in this sample may be carry-over from other donors' samples.

This clonotype showed up just once. At one of its ends the junction is not consistent with the germline gene, which may arise from a read error. This sequence joins TRBV20-1 and TRBJ2-3, with D unresolved. The CDR3 has 13 amino acids. Germline lookup yields CDR1 DFQATT and CDR2 SNEGSKA (reference sequence). The CDR3 loop reads CSARDHLVGTKYF. DNA of the CDR3: TGCAGTGCTAGAGATCATCTAGTCGGTACGAAGTATTTT.

This clonotype was counted many times. The chain is built from TRBV7-2 and TRBJ2-5, with TRBD2 as a possible D gene (6 bases). The CDR3 runs to 13 residues. From germline, CDR1 is SGHTA and CDR2 FQGNSA. V dropped 2 bases and J dropped 4 bases, with 8 bases sitting between them. CDR3 protein: CASSLRRGETQYF. DNA of the CDR3: TGTGCCAGCAGCTTAAGGAGGGGAGAGACCCAGTACTTC.

This clonotype turned up a few times. The chain links TRBV28 to TRBJ1-1; tentatively, D is TRBD1 (6 bases). The CDR3 spans 14 residues. V lost 5 bases, J lost 1 base, and 11 bases lay in between. CDR1 and CDR2 (germline): MDHEN, SYDVKM. CDR3 amino acids: CASSPRGRNTEAFF. The CDR3 region has the DNA TGTGCCAGCAGTCCACGGGGGCGGAACACTGAAGCTTTCTTT.

This chain links TRBV18 with TRBJ1-5; D not resolved. Per germline, CDR1 KGHSH and CDR2 LQKENI. With 1 base removed from V and 0 bases from J, the gap between germline ends came to 13 bases. This CDR3 has 17 residues. In DNA, the CDR3 is TGTGCCAGCTCACCACTCGGGCCAATATATAGCAATCAGCCCCAGCATTTT. It codes for CASSPLGPIYSNQPQHF.

In this sample, this clonotype turned up many times. The V gene is TRBV7-6, the J gene TRBJ2-3; 9 nucleotides align to TRBD2. The V gene's germline CDR1 is SGHVS and CDR2 FNYEAQ. The V and J ends lost 1 base and 6 bases, in that order; junction bases with no gene match: 8. The CDR3 extends over 16 amino acids. The chain's CDR3 is CASSLEGGRATDTQYF. The CDR3 DNA reads TGTGCCAGCAGCTTAGAGGGCGGGAGGGCAACTGATACGCAGTATTTT.

The gene calls are TRBV2 and TRBJ2-7; perhaps TRBD2 as D (5 bases). The CDR3 consists of 14 residues. Germline CDR1 and CDR2: SNHLY and FYNNEI. The ends were cut back, 6 bases at V and 6 bases at J, with 18 bases in the middle. The CDR3 DNA is TGTGCCAGCAGGGAAAAGGGAGTCTGGGGCGAGCAGTACTTC. It translates to CASREKGVWGEQYF. Combining the CDR3 with reference TRBV2 and TRBJ2-7 gives the whole variable domain EPEVTQTPSHQVTQMGQEVILRCVPISNHLYFYWYRQILGQKVEFLVSFYNNEISEKSEIFDDQFSVERPDGSNFTLKIRSTKLEDSAMYFCASREKGVWGEQYFGPGTRLTVT.

In its sample, this clonotype was seen many times. The gene calls are TRBV4-3 and TRBJ2-2, with 8 bases aligning to TRBD2. Germline V gene lookup returns CDR1 LGHNA and CDR2 YSLEER. CDR3 length equals 17 residues. Trimming took 1 base from V and 3 from J; bases not matched to a gene: 7. CDR3 nucleotide sequence: TGCGCCAGCAGCCAAGTCGTGAAGCGGGAGTACACCGGGGAGCTGTTTTTT. Translation: CASSQVVKREYTGELFF.

The CDR3 nucleotides are TGTGCCTGGAACAGGAACACCGGGGAGCTGTTTTTT. It yields the protein CAWNRNTGELFF. This chain joins TRBV30 and TRBJ2-2, with D unclear. This CDR3 contains 12 residues. The V and J ends lost 4 bases and 1 base respectively, with 4 bases between them. Germline V gene lookup returns CDR1 GTSNPN and CDR2 SVGIG (reference sequence).

This clonotype was counted ten times or more. The chain combines TRBV7-2 with TRBJ2-3; tentative D call: TRBD2 (5 bases). The germline gives CDR1 SGHTA, CDR2 FQGNSA. The ends were cut back, 0 bases at V and 7 bases at J, with 20 bases in the middle. The CDR3 is made up of 17 amino acids. The CDR3 sequence: CASSLAGLGEVGNTQYF. Written as DNA, the CDR3 is TGTGCCAGCAGCTTAGCTGGTCTCGGGGAAGTGGGGAATACGCAGTATTTT.

The chain is built from TRBV6-4 and TRBJ2-2; D might be TRBD2 (5 bases). The V and J ends lost 4 bases and 2 bases respectively, with 8 bases between them. From germline, CDR1 is MRHNA and CDR2 SNTAGT. This CDR3 has 14 amino acids. In DNA, the CDR3 is TGTGCCAGCAGTGCGGGGTACAACACCGGGGAGCTGTTTTTT. This codes for CASSAGYNTGELFF.

This clonotype came up many times. The chain is built from TRBV7-9 and TRBJ1-6; 7 bases map to TRBD1. Trimming cost V 5 bases and J 3 bases; bases outside gene matches: 7. Per the germline V gene, CDR1 is SEHNR and CDR2 is FQNEAQ (reference sequence). The CDR3 length is 16 residues. CDR3 DNA: TGTGCCAGCAGCCGACCTCGACAGGGCTATAATTCACCCCTCCACTTT. Amino acid sequence: CASSRPRQGYNSPLHF.

The chain carries TRBV10-3 and TRBJ1-1; D not certain. Germline V gene sequence: CDR1 ENHRY, CDR2 SYGVKD. V was pared by 8 bases and J by 7 bases, with 11 bases between. This CDR3 has 11 amino acids. CDR3 sequence reads: CAIRRENEAFF. CDR3 bases: TGTGCCATCCGGAGGGAAAATGAAGCTTTCTTT.

This clonotype was found many times. The genes are TRBV28 and TRBJ2-7; 11 bases are shared with TRBD2. The CDR3 totals 19 residues. Germline V lookup: CDR1 MDHEN, CDR2 SYDVKM. V lost 5 bases and J lost 3; bases outside the gene matches: 18. CDR3 in amino acids: CASSRRVTSGSLWSYEQYF. The CDR3 region has the DNA TGTGCCAGCAGTAGAAGAGTCACTAGCGGGAGTTTGTGGAGCTACGAGCAGTACTTC. Variable domain in full (rest from reference TRBV28 and TRBJ2-7): DVKVTQSSRYLVKRTGEKVFLECVQDMDHENMFWYRQDPGLGLRLIYFSYDVKMKEKGDIPEGYSVSREKKERFSLILESASTNQTSMYLCASSRRVTSGSLWSYEQYFGPGTRLTVT.

This clonotype was found a few times. The chain carries TRBV6-6 and TRBJ2-2, with 12 bases that match TRBD1. Germline V CDR1 and CDR2: MNHNY, SVGAGI (reference sequence). Unmatched junction bases numbered 15, after V lost 4 bases and J lost 6 bases. The CDR3 extends over 19 amino acids. CDR3 amino acids: CASSSYRGAGTGGPGELFF. The CDR3 nucleotides are TGTGCCAGCAGTTCTTATCGCGGGGCCGGGACAGGGGGCCCCGGGGAGCTGTTTTTT.

Ten or more counts support this clonotype. V and J are TRBV28 and TRBJ1-5; a weak D match, TRBD1 (5 bases). Germline V gene sequence: CDR1 MDHEN, CDR2 SYDVKM. V lost 6 bases, J lost 4 bases, and 19 bases lay in between. The CDR3 loop spans 16 amino acids. As DNA, the CDR3 is TGTGCCAGCAGATTGAATCGGCAGGGCTGGAATCAGCCCCAGCATTTT. As protein: CASRLNRQGWNQPQHF.